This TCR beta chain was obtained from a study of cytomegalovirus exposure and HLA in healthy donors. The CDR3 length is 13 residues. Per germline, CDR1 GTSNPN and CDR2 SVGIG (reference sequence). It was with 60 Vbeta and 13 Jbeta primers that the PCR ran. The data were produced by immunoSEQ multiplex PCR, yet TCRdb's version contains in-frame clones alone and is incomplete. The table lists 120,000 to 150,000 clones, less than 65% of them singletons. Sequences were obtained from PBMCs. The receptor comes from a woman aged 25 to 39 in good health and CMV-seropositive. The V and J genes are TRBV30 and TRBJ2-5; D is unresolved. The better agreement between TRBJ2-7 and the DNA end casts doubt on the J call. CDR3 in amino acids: CAWSPSIPYEQYF. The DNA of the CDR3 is TGTGCCTGGAGTCCCTCGATCCCCTACGAGCAGTACTTC.